This T cell receptor beta chain originates from a study of beta chain features in type 1 diabetes (dated by TCRdb to 2016 to 2018). Regarding the study in general: No differences in mean age, gender distribution, total cell number or subset yield were found between patients and healthy donors. Regulatory and stem cell-like memory subsets were obtained from only 8 patients and roughly eight healthy donors, while naive and central memory subsets were obtained from all 30 or so donors. A total of 85 million to 140 million sorted cells were examined across all samples, and the number of cells per subset was strongly correlated with RNA yield. In the study, recently diagnosed type 1 diabetes patients and matched healthy donors were compared on the TCRB repertoires of their sorted circulating CD4+ T cell subsets.

Including the terminal cysteine and phenylalanine, the CDR3 comprises 17 residues. Only the CDR3 portion is preserved as DNA: 51 bases, with reading frame beginning at the first base. V and J lose 0 bases and 0 bases, and a span of 15 bases separates them. Via the germline V gene, CDR1 is MGHRA and CDR2 YSYEKL. Overall study results and their limits: Shorter templates might be favored by PCR, yet because patient and control samples were amplified and corrected together, any such skew would affect both groups equally. HLA sub-analyses involved small numbers of individuals, so any influence of HLA type on TCRB rearrangement remained unresolved. Because cDNA rather than genomic DNA was sequenced, highly expressing activated cells could have been over-represented, although no difference in activation and CD3 levels was found between groups. Patients with type 1 diabetes made fewer insertions and deleted more nucleotides at VDJ recombination sites, implying thymic rearrangement abnormalities. Naive, central memory and regulatory TCRB repertoires appeared to be more alike among patients than among healthy donors. In all four CD4+ subsets, TCRB CDR3 length was moderately but significantly shorter in type 1 diabetes patients.

The entire amount of isolated RNA was reverse transcribed using the High Capacity cDNA Reverse Transcription Kit, so the sequenced TCRB transcripts were expressed ones. Deep immunoSEQ sequencing was performed on naive, central memory and regulatory T cell samples, with an average of about 3.57 million total reads per sample. After sorted cells were lysed in RLT buffer, RNA was extracted with DNase-treated RNeasy Micro or Mini kits, with the choice depending on cell number. To prevent cross-contamination, every cell subset was processed on its own, while patient and healthy donor samples were processed together. The immunoSEQ multiplex PCR was used to amplify TCRB sequences from cDNA, generating 87-bp fragments that spanned the CDR3 region. The amplicons were sequenced using the Illumina HiSeq platform. Per the original workflow: Synthetic template baselines were used to correct PCR bias computationally, reads within Hamming distance 2 were collapsed, and singletons that could not be merged were discarded. Reads were aligned against IMGT to assign V, D and J genes, CDR3 length and insertions or deletions at six rearrangement sites. Within each subset, clonotype counts were normalized to sorted cell number, and only after that were true diversity and Gini coefficients computed with the tcR R package. The overlap coefficient, calculated on TCRB nucleotide sequences, was used to quantify repertoire sharing. TCRdb retrieved this table from immuneACCESS and kept in-frame rearrangements only. Not all clones are present; in checked studies, unresolved V genes account for under half, and no reason is known for the remainder. The DNA was the basis for D and trimming; V, J and clone size are from that table. The sample includes nearly 350,000 clones, with around 9.3% observed a single time. 0.9% to 1.1% of the sample rests with the top ten.

This clone was counted between two and nine times. The antigen this receptor binds is unknown. The sample holds no much larger clone one base away, and base qualities are not on file. A single peripheral blood draw of about 120 mL on average was collected from each donor into heparinised tubes. A BD FACSAria II and a panel including CD45RO, CCR7, CD25, CD127, CD95 and CD27 were used to sort naive, central memory, regulatory and stem cell-like memory CD4+ T cells. A purity above 98% was achieved for all sorted populations. PBMCs were isolated right away by Lymphoprep density gradient centrifugation and were stained directly, without culture. So that batch effects would be minimized, each experiment stained and sorted samples in pairs, pairing one healthy donor with one patient.

The rearranged chain carries TRBV4-1 and TRBJ2-7; the D gene is not confidently resolved. The TCR was taken from a man aged 25 to 40 with type 1 diabetes. Sequenced material: central memory CD4+ T cells from blood. The CDR3 region has the sequence CASSQDLSAIISYEQYF. The sequenced DNA: TGCGCCAGCAGCCAAGATCTATCGGCCATCATCTCCTACGAGCAGTACTTC.